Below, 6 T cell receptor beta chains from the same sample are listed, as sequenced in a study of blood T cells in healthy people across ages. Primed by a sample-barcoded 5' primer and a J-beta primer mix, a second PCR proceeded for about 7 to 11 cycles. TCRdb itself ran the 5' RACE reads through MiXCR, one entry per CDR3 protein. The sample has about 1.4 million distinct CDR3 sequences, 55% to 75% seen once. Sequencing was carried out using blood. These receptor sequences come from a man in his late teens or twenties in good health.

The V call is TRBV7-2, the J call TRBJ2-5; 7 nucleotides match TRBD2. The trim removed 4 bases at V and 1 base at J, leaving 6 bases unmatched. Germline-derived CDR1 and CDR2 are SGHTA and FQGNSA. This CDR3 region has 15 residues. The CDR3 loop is CASSWRGTFQETQYF. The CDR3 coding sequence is TGTGCCAGCAGCTGGCGGGGGACCTTCCAAGAGACCCAGTACTTC.

The CDR3 reads CSVSGRSSYEQYF. CDR3 in DNA: TGCAGCGTTAGCGGTCGAAGCTCCTACGAGCAGTACTTC. V usage is TRBV29-1 and J usage is TRBJ2-7; weak D call: TRBD2 (5 bases). The V end lost 5 bases, the J end lost 0 bases, and 11 bases lay between the germline ends. The CDR3 is made up of 13 amino acids. The germline V gene encodes CDR1 SQVTM and CDR2 ANQGSEA.

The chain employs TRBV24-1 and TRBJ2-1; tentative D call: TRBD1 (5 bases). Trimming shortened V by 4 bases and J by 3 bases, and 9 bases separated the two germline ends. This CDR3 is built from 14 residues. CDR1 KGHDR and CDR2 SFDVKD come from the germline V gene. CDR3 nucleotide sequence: TGTGCCACCAGTGACTCAGGGTTCTACAATGAGCAGTTCTTC. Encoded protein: CATSDSGFYNEQFF.

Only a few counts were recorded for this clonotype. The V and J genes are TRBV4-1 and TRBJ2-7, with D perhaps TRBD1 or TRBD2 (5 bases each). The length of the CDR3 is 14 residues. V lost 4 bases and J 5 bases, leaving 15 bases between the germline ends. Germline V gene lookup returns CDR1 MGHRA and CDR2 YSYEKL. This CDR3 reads CASSRRSGNHEQYF. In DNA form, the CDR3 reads TGCGCCAGCAGCCGGAGGTCAGGGAACCACGAGCAGTACTTC.

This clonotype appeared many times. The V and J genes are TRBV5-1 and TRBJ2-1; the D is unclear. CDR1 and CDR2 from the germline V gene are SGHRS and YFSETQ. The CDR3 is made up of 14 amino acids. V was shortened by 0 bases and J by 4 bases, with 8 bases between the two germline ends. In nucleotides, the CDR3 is TGCGCCAGCAGCTTGGCGGACGGATACAATGAGCAGTTCTTC. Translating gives CASSLADGYNEQFF. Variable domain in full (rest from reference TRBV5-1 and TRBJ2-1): KAGVTQTPRYLIKTRGQQVTLSCSPISGHRSVSWYQQTPGQGLQFLFEYFSETQRNKGNFPGRFSGRQFSNSRSEMNVSTLELGDSALYLCASSLADGYNEQFFGPGTRLTVL.

The CDR3 bases are TGTGCCAGCGGGGGGACTAGCGGGAGGGCCTACGAGCAGTACTTC. Residues: CASGGTSGRAYEQYF. The J gene is TRBJ2-7, the V gene TRBV2, with 16 bases that match TRBD2. This CDR3 has 15 residues. Per the germline V gene, CDR1 is SNHLY and CDR2 is FYNNEI. The ends lost 8 bases at V and 2 bases at J; junction bases unmatched: 3.